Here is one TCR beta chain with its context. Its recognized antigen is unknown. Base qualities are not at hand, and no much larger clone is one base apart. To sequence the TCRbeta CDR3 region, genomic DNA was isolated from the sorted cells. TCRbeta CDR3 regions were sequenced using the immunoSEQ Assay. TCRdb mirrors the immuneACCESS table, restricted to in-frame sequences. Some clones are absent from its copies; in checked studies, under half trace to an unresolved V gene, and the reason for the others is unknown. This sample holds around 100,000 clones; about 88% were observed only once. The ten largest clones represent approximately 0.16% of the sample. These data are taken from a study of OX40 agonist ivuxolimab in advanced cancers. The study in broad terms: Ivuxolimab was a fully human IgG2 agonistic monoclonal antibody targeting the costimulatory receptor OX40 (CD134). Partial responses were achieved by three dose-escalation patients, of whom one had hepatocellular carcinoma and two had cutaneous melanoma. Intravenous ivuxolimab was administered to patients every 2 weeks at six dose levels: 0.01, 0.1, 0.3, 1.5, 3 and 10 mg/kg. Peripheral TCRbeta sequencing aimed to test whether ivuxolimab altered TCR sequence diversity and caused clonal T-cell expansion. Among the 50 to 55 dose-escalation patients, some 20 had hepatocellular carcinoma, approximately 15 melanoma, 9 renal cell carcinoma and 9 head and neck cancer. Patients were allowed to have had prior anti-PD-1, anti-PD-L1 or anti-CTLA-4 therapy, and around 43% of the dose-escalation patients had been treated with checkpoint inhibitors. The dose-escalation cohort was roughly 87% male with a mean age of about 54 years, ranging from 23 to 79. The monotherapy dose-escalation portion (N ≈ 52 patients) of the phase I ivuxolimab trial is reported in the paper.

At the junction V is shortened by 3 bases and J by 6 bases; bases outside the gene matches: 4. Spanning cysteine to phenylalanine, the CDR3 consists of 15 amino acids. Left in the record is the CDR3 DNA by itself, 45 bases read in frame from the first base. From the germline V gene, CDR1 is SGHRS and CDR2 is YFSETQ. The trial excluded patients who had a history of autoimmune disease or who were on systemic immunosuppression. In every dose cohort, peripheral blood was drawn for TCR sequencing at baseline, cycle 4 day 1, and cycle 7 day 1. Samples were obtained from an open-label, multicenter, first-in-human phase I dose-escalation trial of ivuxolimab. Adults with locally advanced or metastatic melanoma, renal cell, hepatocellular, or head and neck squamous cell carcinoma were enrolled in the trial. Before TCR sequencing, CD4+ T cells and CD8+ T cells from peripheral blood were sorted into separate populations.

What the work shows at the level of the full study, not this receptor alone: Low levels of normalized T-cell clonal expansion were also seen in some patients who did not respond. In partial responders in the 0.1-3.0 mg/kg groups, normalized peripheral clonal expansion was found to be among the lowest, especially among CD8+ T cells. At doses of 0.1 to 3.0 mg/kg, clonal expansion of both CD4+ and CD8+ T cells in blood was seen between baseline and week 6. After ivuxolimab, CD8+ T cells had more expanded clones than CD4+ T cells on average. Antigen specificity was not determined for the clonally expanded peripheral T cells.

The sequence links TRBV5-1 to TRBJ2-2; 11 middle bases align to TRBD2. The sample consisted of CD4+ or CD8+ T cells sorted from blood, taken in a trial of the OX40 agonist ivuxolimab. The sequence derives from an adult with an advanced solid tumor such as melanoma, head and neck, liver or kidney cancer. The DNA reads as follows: TGCGCCAGCAGCTCCAGACTAGCGGGACCCGGGGAGCTGTTTTTT. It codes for CASSSRLAGPGELFF.